The rows below give T cell receptor beta chains drawn from one sample of a study of post-analysis software for immune sequencing data. TCRdb reprocessed the PCR reads with MiXCR, giving one entry per CDR3 protein. Of 350,000 to 450,000 distinct CDR3 sequences detected, roughly 38% appear once; the ten largest clones hold approximately 7.6%. The sequenced sample was blood. Receptors originate from a girl under 10 years old with multiple sclerosis. The CDR3 runs from the conserved cysteine through the conserved F or W. D genes are given only for firm matches. The size field is filled for only some rows; it gives once, few, many or a size class.

TRBJ2-1 | TRBD1 | 16 | TRBV20-1 | few | CRTHILGRGLYNEQFF | TGCAGAACACATATTTTGGGCAGGGGGCTCTACAATGAGCAGTTCTTC
TRBJ2-1 | TRBD2 | 19 | TRBV24-1 | NA | CATSEPGLAGVGSYNEQFF | TGTGCCACCAGTGAACCTGGACTAGCGGGAGTGGGATCCTACAATGAGCAGTTCTTC
TRBJ1-5 | NA | 13 | TRBV7-4 | NA | CTSSSSTPPPQHF | TGTACCAGCAGCTCCTCGACCCCTCCGCCCCAGCATTTT
TRBJ2-7 | TRBD2 | 16 | TRBV6-5 | few | CASSRGLAGGLYEQYF | TGTGCCAGCAGCCGAGGACTAGCGGGGGGACTATACGAGCAGTACTTC
TRBJ1-2 | TRBD1 | 14 | TRBV7-9 | few | CASSLSAGGHGYTF | TGTGCCAGCAGCTTAAGCGCAGGGGGCCATGGCTACACCTTC
TRBJ2-5 | TRBD1 | 15 | TRBV5-1 | NA | CASSLRAGGRETQYF | TGCGCCAGCAGCTTGAGGGCAGGGGGCAGAGAGACCCAGTACTTC
TRBJ1-1 | NA | 14 | TRBV29-1 | NA | CSAGQRAWNTEAFF | TGCAGCGCCGGACAGCGGGCCTGGAACACTGAAGCTTTCTTT
TRBJ2-3 | NA | 16 | TRBV12-5 | few | CASGSRVNEVPDTQYF | TGTGCTAGTGGTTCCCGGGTAAACGAGGTTCCAGATACGCAGTATTTT
TRBJ1-5 | NA | 13 | TRBV20-1 | few | CSARLTVGQPQHF | TGCAGTGCTAGATTAACAGTAGGTCAGCCCCAGCATTTT
TRBJ1-4 | TRBD1 | 15 | TRBV7-9 | NA | CASSLAPGQGEKLFF | TGTGCCAGCAGCCTAGCTCCGGGACAGGGCGAAAAACTGTTTTTT
TRBJ1-6 | NA | 14 | TRBV28 | few | CASSFYRINSPLHF | TGTGCCAGCAGTTTTTACAGAATTAATTCACCCCTCCACTTT
TRBJ2-7 | NA | 13 | TRBV6-5 | NA | CASSYGTSREQYF | TGTGCCAGCAGTTACGGCACTAGTCGCGAGCAGTACTTC
TRBJ2-3 | NA | 15 | TRBV6-5 | NA | CASSPRLGYTDTQYF | TGTGCCAGCAGTCCCCGGCTAGGGTACACAGATACGCAGTATTTT
TRBJ2-1 | NA | 15 | TRBV7-2 | NA | CASRPRAGTYNEQFF | TGTGCCAGCAGGCCGCGGGCGGGGACCTACAATGAGCAGTTCTTC
TRBJ2-7 | TRBD1 | 16 | TRBV7-8 | NA | CASSSYRDRVPYEQYF | TGTGCCAGCAGCAGTTATCGGGACAGGGTTCCCTACGAGCAGTACTTC
TRBJ2-3 | TRBD2 | 14 | TRBV6-4 | NA | CASSALAGVNTQYF | TGTGCCAGCAGTGCCCTAGCGGGGGTGAATACGCAGTATTTT
TRBJ1-4 | NA | 11 | TRBV7-2 | few | CASSRDEKLFF | TGTGCCAGCAGCCGGGATGAAAAACTGTTTTTT
TRBJ2-1 | NA | 11 | TRBV6-6 | NA | CASIGRGEQFF | TGTGCCAGCATCGGGAGAGGTGAGCAGTTCTTC
TRBJ2-1 | NA | 16 | TRBV7-2 | NA | CASSLASAGRYNEQFF | TGTGCCAGCAGCTTAGCTTCGGCGGGACGGTACAATGAGCAGTTCTTC
TRBJ1-1 | NA | 15 | TRBV20-1 | few | CSARDHGTANTEAFF | TGCAGTGCTAGAGATCACGGAACGGCGAACACTGAAGCTTTCTTT
TRBJ1-5 | NA | 15 | TRBV7-2 | NA | CASSLDKHSNQPQHF | TGTGCCAGCAGCTTAGACAAGCATAGCAATCAGCCCCAGCATTTT
TRBJ1-1 | NA | 13 | TRBV15 | NA | CATSGTLNTEAFF | TGTGCCACCAGCGGGACCCTGAACACTGAAGCTTTCTTT
TRBJ2-1 | TRBD2 | 14 | TRBV11-2 | few | CASSSLAAYNEQFF | TGTGCCAGCAGCTCACTAGCGGCCTACAATGAGCAGTTCTTC
TRBJ2-7 | NA | 11 | TRBV20-1 | few | CSAQQAYEQYF | TGCAGTGCTCAACAGGCTTACGAGCAGTACTTC
TRBJ2-7 | TRBD2 | 13 | TRBV20-1 | NA | CSARPLAGYEQYF | TGCAGTGCTAGACCACTAGCGGGCTACGAGCAGTACTTC
TRBJ1-2 | NA | 18 | TRBV7-9 | NA | CASSLVRGRASANYGYTF | TGTGCCAGCAGCTTAGTGCGGGGCAGGGCATCAGCTAACTATGGCTACACCTTC
TRBJ1-5 | NA | 13 | TRBV28 | NA | CASGERGHQPQHF | TGTGCCAGCGGTGAGAGGGGTCATCAGCCCCAGCATTTT
TRBJ2-1 | TRBD2 | 15 | TRBV6-6 | few | CASSYPGLAGDEQFF | TGTGCCAGCAGTTACCCGGGACTAGCGGGAGATGAGCAGTTCTTC
TRBJ2-6 | TRBD2 | 17 | TRBV9 | NA | CASSSGLAGAGANVLTF | TGTGCCAGCAGCTCGGGACTAGCGGGCGCTGGGGCCAACGTCCTGACTTTC
TRBJ2-1 | NA | 14 | TRBV6-6 | NA | CASSRRLDYNEQFF | TGTGCCAGCAGTCGTCGACTTGACTACAATGAGCAGTTCTTC
TRBJ2-1 | NA | 13 | TRBV2 | NA | CASSVSGGNEQFF | TGTGCCAGCAGTGTCTCAGGGGGGAATGAGCAGTTCTTC
TRBJ2-3 | TRBD2 | 14 | TRBV5-1 | NA | CASRRAGDQDTQYF | TGCGCCAGCAGGCGGGCGGGGGACCAAGATACGCAGTATTTT
TRBJ1-5 | TRBD1 | 18 | TRBV20-1 | NA | CSASLWDRGLNSNQPQHF | TGCAGTGCTAGTCTTTGGGACAGGGGGCTCAATAGCAATCAGCCCCAGCATTTT
TRBJ2-1 | TRBD1 | 17 | TRBV9 | NA | CASSVGETGYYVGEQFF | TGTGCCAGCAGCGTAGGGGAGACAGGGTATTATGTGGGTGAGCAGTTCTTC
TRBJ2-7 | NA | 12 | TRBV29-1 | few | CSVVQGVYEQYF | TGCAGCGTTGTACAGGGTGTGTACGAGCAGTACTTC
TRBJ2-1 | NA | 14 | TRBV5-1 | NA | CASSVGTDYNEQFF | TGCGCCAGCAGTGTCGGGACCGACTACAATGAGCAGTTCTTC
TRBJ1-2 | TRBD1 | 14 | TRBV28 | once | CASLMEGAGYGYTF | TGTGCCAGCTTAATGGAGGGGGCAGGATATGGCTACACCTTC
TRBJ2-7 | NA | 15 | TRBV4-1 | many | CASSQVRGSHYEQYF | TGCGCCAGCAGCCAAGTGAGGGGGTCCCACTACGAGCAGTACTTC
TRBJ2-4 | NA | 18 | TRBV5-6 | NA | CASSLGEQRTWAKNIQYF | TGTGCCAGCAGCTTGGGTGAACAACGAACTTGGGCCAAAAACATTCAGTACTTC
TRBJ1-4 | TRBD1 | 15 | TRBV18 | NA | CASSLRSGGVEKLFF | TGTGCCAGCTCACTCCGGTCAGGGGGTGTTGAAAAACTGTTTTTT
TRBJ1-1 | NA | 14 | TRBV2 | NA | CASSWTGVRGEAFF | TGTGCCAGCAGTTGGACGGGGGTAAGAGGTGAAGCTTTCTTT
TRBJ1-1 | NA | 12 | TRBV12-3/TRBV12-4 | NA | CASSLAAGKAFF | TGTGCCAGCAGTTTGGCGGCGGGGAAAGCTTTCTTT
TRBJ2-7 | NA | 14 | TRBV20-1 | few | CSARLEVFSYEQYF | TGCAGTGCTAGGTTGGAGGTCTTCTCCTACGAGCAGTACTTC
TRBJ2-1 | TRBD2 | 15 | TRBV12-3/TRBV12-4 | NA | CASSQTSGVGDEQFF | TGTGCCAGCAGCCAGACTAGCGGGGTGGGGGATGAGCAGTTCTTC
TRBJ2-7 | TRBD2 | 15 | TRBV3-1 | few | CASSQEMREMREQYF | TGTGCCAGCAGCCAAGAGATGCGGGAGATGCGGGAGCAGTACTTC
TRBJ2-7 | NA | 13 | TRBV29-1 | NA | CSVATAISYEQYF | TGCAGCGTTGCTACAGCGATCTCCTACGAGCAGTACTTC
TRBJ2-1 | NA | 14 | TRBV20-1 | NA | CSALFRPNYNEQFF | TGCAGTGCCCTGTTCCGCCCGAACTACAATGAGCAGTTCTTC
TRBJ2-5 | NA | 17 | TRBV20-1 | NA | CSARVQQGPPYQETQYF | TGCAGTGCTAGAGTACAGCAGGGCCCCCCGTACCAAGAGACCCAGTACTTC
TRBJ2-5 | NA | 14 | TRBV4-2 | many | CASSQGPKGETQYF | TGTGCCAGCAGCCAAGGGCCCAAGGGAGAGACCCAGTACTTC
TRBJ2-1 | NA | 12 | TRBV27 | few | CASTITGREQFF | TGTGCCAGCACCATAACAGGACGTGAGCAGTTCTTC
TRBJ2-7 | TRBD2 | 15 | TRBV12-3/TRBV12-4 | few | CASRGSSGISYEQYF | TGTGCCAGCAGGGGATCTAGCGGGATCTCCTACGAGCAGTACTTC
TRBJ1-5 | NA | 14 | TRBV5-6 | NA | CASSLWPGGQPQHF | TGTGCCAGCAGCCTATGGCCGGGGGGTCAGCCCCAGCATTTT
TRBJ2-7 | NA | 18 | TRBV7-6 | once | CASSPIPDTVNSYNEQYF | TGTGCCAGCAGCCCTATTCCAGACACCGTGAACTCCTACAATGAGCAGTACTTC
TRBJ2-7 | NA | 15 | TRBV5-5 | few | CASSLVDRTSYEQYF | TGTGCCAGCAGCTTGGTGGACAGAACCTCCTACGAGCAGTACTTC
TRBJ2-7 | NA | 13 | TRBV6-2/TRBV6-3 | few | CASSSPAVYEQYF | TGTGCCAGCAGTTCCCCAGCGGTCTACGAGCAGTACTTC
TRBJ2-7 | NA | 11 | TRBV20-1 | NA | CSARADYEQYF | TGCAGTGCTAGAGCCGATTACGAGCAGTACTTC
TRBJ1-1 | TRBD1 | 15 | TRBV20-1 | NA | CSANYQPGTGTEAFF | TGCAGTGCCAATTATCAACCCGGGACAGGGACTGAAGCTTTCTTT
TRBJ2-5 | NA | 14 | TRBV2 | NA | CASPNMALGETQYF | TGTGCCAGCCCCAATATGGCCCTAGGAGAGACCCAGTACTTC
TRBJ1-5 | NA | 12 | TRBV28 | NA | CASSLSTQPQHF | TGTGCCAGCAGTTTATCCACGCAGCCCCAGCATTTT
TRBJ1-5 | TRBD1 | 14 | TRBV28 | NA | CASSAGTVDQPQHF | TGTGCCAGCAGTGCCGGGACAGTGGATCAGCCCCAGCATTTT